Shown below are 26 T cell receptor beta chains from a single sample sequenced in a study of vaccination and CD4 T cells after COVID-19. Sequence data for DNA of cultured CD4+ T cells were generated by the Oncomine TCR Beta short-read assay. TCRdb reprocessed the PCR reads via MiXCR and lists one record per CDR3 protein. The sample has about 20,000 distinct CDR3 sequences; around 40% are singletons. As to time point: late sampling 161 to 241 days after vaccination in three convalescent patients. The treatment was: roughly 10-day PBMC culture with coronavirus spike peptide pools or control peptides (ViraFEST assay). Their antigens remain unidentified. The specimen comprised CD4+ T cells from blood, cultured in vitro, sampled about 7 months after SARS-CoV-2 vaccination. The receptor set was obtained from a human donor who had recovered from COVID-19.

This clonotype was counted only a few times. The V and J genes are TRBV7-3 and TRBJ2-2; 8 bases are a match to TRBD2. Germline V gene lookup returns CDR1 SGHTA and CDR2 FQGTGA. The CDR3 has 13 residues. The V and J ends lost 5 bases and 7 bases, in that order; junction bases with no gene match: 3. CDR3 sequence reads: CASSPGLGGELFF. CDR3 nucleotides: TGTGCCAGCAGCCCGGGACTAGGCGGGGAGCTGTTTTTT.

V gene TRBV20-1 combines with J gene TRBJ2-3, with 12 bases aligning to TRBD2. Germline values: CDR1 DFQATT, CDR2 SNEGSKA (reference sequence). There are 16 residues in the CDR3. The junction had 10 bases not matched to a gene; V was cut back by 4 bases and J by 5 bases. The DNA of the CDR3 is TGCAGTGCTAATGATCCTAGCGGGGGGGCGATAGATACGCAGTATTTT. This codes for CSANDPSGGAIDTQYF.

This chain joins TRBV20-1 and TRBJ2-1, with 9 bases matching TRBD1. V was pared by 6 bases and J by 3 bases, with 6 bases of the junction left unmatched. CDR1 is DFQATT, CDR2 SNEGSKA, per germline (reference sequence). CDR3 length equals 14 residues. Here the CDR3 DNA reads TGCAGTGCCATACCGGGACAGGGCTACAATGAGCAGTTCTTC. Amino acid sequence: CSAIPGQGYNEQFF.

The chain is built from TRBV20-1 and TRBJ1-1, with D unclear. This CDR3 has 13 residues. V lost 3 bases, J lost 1 base, and 9 bases lay in between. Germline CDR1 and CDR2: DFQATT and SNEGSKA (reference sequence). CDR3 DNA sequence: TGCAGTGCTAGGTCCCACGGGAACACTGAAGCTTTCTTT. This translates into CSARSHGNTEAFF.

Only a few counts were recorded for this clonotype. The chain recombines TRBV10-3 with TRBJ1-2; 9 nucleotides agree with TRBD1. The length of the CDR3 is 15 residues. J gave up 0 bases and V 4 bases, and 3 bases lay outside the gene matches. Germline lookup yields CDR1 ENHRY and CDR2 SYGVKD. The CDR3 bases are TGTGCCATCAGTGGAGGACAGGGGACTAACTATGGCTACACCTTC. Its protein product is CAISGGQGTNYGYTF.

In nucleotides, the CDR3 is TGCAGCGTTGCCGTTTATCCCAGGGATGGCACTGAAGCTTTCTTT. Protein: CSVAVYPRDGTEAFF. The genes are TRBV29-1 and TRBJ1-1; TRBD1 is a possible D gene (5 bases). The CDR3 runs 15 residues. The germline CDR1 and CDR2 sequences are SQVTM and ANQGSEA. The V end lost 4 bases, the J end lost 4 bases, and 19 bases lay between the germline ends.

Judged by abundance, this clonotype is large. The V gene is TRBV6-4, the J gene TRBJ2-6; a possible D gene is TRBD1 (6 bases). Germline CDR1 is MRHNA and CDR2 is SNTAGT. The CDR3 contains 20 residues. The germline V and J ends were trimmed by 2 bases and 4 bases, with 24 bases remaining between them. CDR3 nucleotide sequence: TGTGCCAGCAGTGACCCTAAGTTTTTGGGGGCGCTGAGGGGGGCCAACGTCCTGACTTTC. This encodes CASSDPKFLGALRGANVLTF.

The rearrangement links TRBV4-1 to TRBJ1-2; D is undetermined. The CDR3 covers 14 residues. The germline V gene has CDR1 MGHRA and CDR2 YSYEKL. V was trimmed by 2 bases and J by 5 bases, leaving 12 bases between them. In DNA form, the CDR3 reads TGCGCCAGCAGCCAATCCCTCCATCAGTATGGCTACACCTTC. Translated: CASSQSLHQYGYTF.

This clonotype was counted only a few times. The rearrangement joins TRBV20-1 to TRBJ2-7; D is possibly TRBD1 (6 bases). Trimming removed 6 bases from V and 4 bases from J, with 19 bases in between. Germline V gene sequence: CDR1 DFQATT, CDR2 SNEGSKA (reference sequence). The CDR3 contains 14 residues. The CDR3 DNA is TGCAGTGCCGTGACGGGACATGGCTGGTACGAGCAGTACTTC. Its translation is CSAVTGHGWYEQYF.

The V and J genes are TRBV4-2 and TRBJ2-5, with D hard to call. Looked up from germline, CDR1 is LGHNA and CDR2 is YNFKEQ. V lost 2 bases and J lost 5, with 3 bases in between. The CDR3 loop spans 11 amino acids. CDR3 sequence: CASSQKETQYF. Here the CDR3 DNA reads TGTGCCAGCAGCCAAAAGGAGACCCAGTACTTC.

A few counts support this clonotype. This rearrangement joins TRBV7-2 to TRBJ1-2; D is uncertain. V shed 2 bases and J shed 4 bases, with 8 bases lying between them. Germline V gene sequence: CDR1 SGHTA, CDR2 FQGNSA. The CDR3 runs to 13 residues. CDR3 nucleotide sequence: TGTGCCAGCAGCTTATTGGCCTCCTATGGCTACACCTTC. This codes for CASSLLASYGYTF.

The chain couples TRBV20-1 to TRBJ2-7; a weak D match, TRBD1 (6 bases). The CDR3 totals 14 residues. V gave up 5 bases and J gave up 5 bases, with 19 bases separating them. Per germline, CDR1 DFQATT and CDR2 SNEGSKA (reference sequence). The CDR3 coding sequence is TGCAGTGCTGCAACCGGGACAACTCGAGACGAGCAGTACTTC. Its translation: CSAATGTTRDEQYF.

This rearrangement joins TRBV11-3 to TRBJ1-1; D remains ambiguous. The CDR3 covers 14 residues. In germline, CDR1 is SGHNT, CDR2 YENEEA. Trimming pared 1 base from V and 0 bases from J, leaving 6 bases between. The CDR3 is CASSLGTVNTEAFF. The CDR3, as DNA: TGTGCCAGCAGCTTAGGTACAGTGAACACTGAAGCTTTCTTT.

This rearrangement joins TRBV6-1 to TRBJ1-4; no clear D gene. CDR1 is MNHNS and CDR2 is SASEGT in the germline V gene. The V gene lost 3 bases and the J gene lost 15 bases, with 17 bases spanning the gap. The CDR3 length is 13 residues. For the CDR3, the DNA is TGTGCCAGCAGTGAGTCTTACTTCGGTGAGGTGTTTTTT. Its translation is CASSESYFGEVFF.

The chain combines TRBV4-3 with TRBJ1-1; 7 bases agree with TRBD1. The CDR3 covers 15 residues. Germline loops: CDR1 LGHNA, CDR2 YSLEER. V was clipped by 1 base and J by 3 bases; unmatched bases: 5. As DNA, the CDR3 is TGCGCCAGCAGCCAAGTTGGCAGGGGGGACACTGAAGCTTTCTTT. It codes for CASSQVGRGDTEAFF.

This clonotype was counted a single time. A read error is likely, as this CDR3 ends without the conserved phenylalanine or tryptophan. This chain links TRBV6-1 with TRBJ2-5, with 11 nucleotides matching TRBD2. J lost 4 bases, V lost 6 bases, and 4 bases had no gene match. Germline V CDR1 and CDR2: MNHNS, SASEGT. The CDR3 consists of 14 residues. The CDR3 nucleotides are TGTGCCAGCAGACCTAGCGGGGGGTCAGAGACCCAGTACTAC. The encoded protein is CASRPSGGSETQYY.

The V and J genes are TRBV20-1 and TRBJ2-1; tentative D call: TRBD2 (5 bases). Germline lookup yields CDR1 DFQATT and CDR2 SNEGSKA (reference sequence). The CDR3 extends over 12 amino acids. Trimming stripped 3 bases from V and 8 bases from J, with 11 bases between. DNA for the CDR3: TGCAGTGCTAGTAGCGCAGTCCATGAGCAGTTCTTC. It codes for CSASSAVHEQFF.

V is TRBV30 and J is TRBJ2-5, with D unclear. V lost 4 bases to trimming and J lost 0 bases, with 9 bases between them. This CDR3 has 13 amino acids. Per germline, CDR1 GTSNPN and CDR2 SVGIG (reference sequence). The CDR3 DNA reads TGTGCCTGGACGGGCAAACACCAAGAGACCCAGTACTTC. Its translation: CAWTGKHQETQYF.

This rearrangement joins TRBV5-6 to TRBJ1-6; tentative D call: TRBD1 (5 bases). The germline V gene encodes CDR1 SGHDT and CDR2 YYEEEE. The CDR3 extends over 16 amino acids. V was shortened by 5 bases and J by 10 bases, with 22 bases between the two germline ends. The DNA for the CDR3 is TGTGCCAGCAGAAACAGACGGGACGGACCGGTCTCACCCCTCCACTTT. It specifies CASRNRRDGPVSPLHF.

In this sample, this clonotype turned up a few times. The chain joins TRBV20-1 to TRBJ2-3, with TRBD1 matching 7 bases. J was trimmed by 4 bases and V by 0 bases; bases with no gene match: 4. CDR1 and CDR2 (germline): DFQATT, SNEGSKA (reference sequence). The CDR3 sequence is 14 residues long. CDR3 nucleotide sequence: TGCAGTGCTAGAGATGCTCAGGGGGCAGATACGCAGTATTTT. It is translated as CSARDAQGADTQYF.

This clonotype was observed a handful of times. The CDR3 reads CASSIGRGTYEAFF. In nucleotides, the CDR3 is TGTGCCAGTAGTATAGGGCGGGGGACCTATGAAGCTTTCTTT. The chain couples TRBV19 to TRBJ1-1, with D possibly TRBD1 on 5 matching bases. Germline V gene data show CDR1 as LNHDA and CDR2 as SQIVND (reference sequence). Deletions cut 1 base from V and 7 bases from J, with 13 bases between. This CDR3 comprises 14 residues.

This clonotype was counted a few times. DNA for the CDR3: TGTGCCAGCAGCCAGGATTTCCAAGAGACCCAGTACTTC. Protein sequence: CASSQDFQETQYF. This chain connects TRBV6-1 to TRBJ2-5; no firm D call. Trimming took off 6 bases at V and 1 base at J, with 9 bases between the two ends. The CDR3 length is 13 residues. Germline-derived CDR1 and CDR2 are MNHNS and SASEGT.

This clonotype has more than one count but fewer than ten. The chain recombines TRBV20-1 with TRBJ2-5; no reliable D call. Per the germline V gene, CDR1 is DFQATT and CDR2 is SNEGSKA (reference sequence). The CDR3 is 14 amino acids. The germline V and J ends were trimmed by 3 bases and 3 bases, with 14 bases remaining between them. CDR3 region: CSARSMELKETQYF. In DNA, the CDR3 is TGCAGTGCTAGGAGTATGGAACTCAAAGAGACCCAGTACTTC.

This rearrangement joins TRBV6-2 or TRBV6-3 to TRBJ1-1; D gene unclear. Germline lookup yields CDR1 MNHEY and CDR2 SVGEGT. The CDR3 runs 13 residues. Trimming stripped 5 bases from V and 0 bases from J, with 7 bases between. In DNA form, the CDR3 reads TGTGCCAGCAGTATAGGGCTGAACACTGAAGCTTTCTTT. This translates into CASSIGLNTEAFF.

The chain employs TRBV12-3 or TRBV12-4 and TRBJ2-5, with D uncertain. This CDR3 has 13 amino acids. Trimming left V 5 bases short and J 4 bases short, with 11 bases between. Written as DNA, the CDR3 is TGTGCCAGCAGTAAGACCACGGGAGAGACCCAGTACTTC. This translates into CASSKTTGETQYF.

In its sample, this clonotype was seen a few times. The genes are TRBV12-3 or TRBV12-4 and TRBJ1-1; no reliable D call. The CDR3 has 13 residues. V shed 0 bases and J shed 4 bases, with 6 bases lying between them. The CDR3: CASSLAVVTEAFF. Here the CDR3 DNA reads TGTGCCAGCAGTTTAGCAGTTGTCACTGAAGCTTTCTTT.